This is a list of T cell receptor beta chains from one sample in a study of T cells in Graves' hyperthyroidism and ophthalmopathy. TCRdb re-derived calls from the multiplex PCR reads in MiXCR, one entry per CDR3 protein. The table has over 250,000 distinct CDR3 sequences, 25% seen once. Material: blood. These receptors all stem from a man aged 40-49 years with Graves' hyperthyroidism that later progressed to Graves' ophthalmopathy. CDR3s include the opening cysteine and the closing phenylalanine or tryptophan. The order of the fields is clone size, CDR3 length, V gene, J gene, D gene, CDR3 protein, CDR3 DNA. D genes are given only for firm matches. Clone size is stated in some rows and not others, as once, few, many or a class when expanded.

many,13,TRBV27,TRBJ1-5,NA,CASSFDPNQPQHF,TGTGCCAGCAGTTTCGATCCGAATCAGCCCCAGCATTTT
many,15,TRBV19,TRBJ1-1,NA,CASSTQTSPASEAFF,TGTGCCAGTAGTACCCAAACATCGCCGGCGTCTGAAGCTTTCTTT
many,11,TRBV7-7,TRBJ2-5,TRBD1,CASSLGGAQYF,TGTGCTAGCAGCTTAGGGGGCGCCCAGTACTTC
many,12,TRBV3-1,TRBJ1-1,NA,CASSQVGREAFF,TGTGCCAGCAGCCAAGTTGGGAGGGAAGCTTTCTTT
many,16,TRBV5-1,TRBJ2-2,TRBD2,CASSILAGGGTGELFF,TGCGCCAGCAGCATCCTAGCGGGAGGTGGGACCGGGGAGCTGTTTTTT
many,14,TRBV27,TRBJ2-7,NA,CASSLGVAAYEQYF,TGTGCCAGCAGTTTAGGAGTAGCGGCCTACGAGCAGTACTTC
few,15,TRBV11-2,TRBJ2-1,NA,CASGNSGETYNEQFF,TGTGCCAGCGGCAACTCGGGGGAGACCTACAATGAGCAGTTCTTC
NA,13,TRBV6-1,TRBJ2-7,NA,CASSADGSGEQYF,TGTGCCAGCAGTGCCGACGGGAGCGGCGAGCAGTACTTC
many,13,TRBV20-1,TRBJ2-7,NA,CSARETPSYEQYF,TGCAGTGCTAGAGAGACCCCTTCCTACGAGCAGTACTTC
many,13,TRBV19,TRBJ1-1,TRBD1,CATADRVWTEAFF,TGTGCCACGGCCGACAGGGTGTGGACTGAAGCTTTCTTT
many,18,TRBV4-1,TRBJ2-5,TRBD2,CASSQITSGSSGQETQYF,TGCGCCAGCAGCCAGATTACTAGCGGGAGCTCTGGCCAAGAGACCCAGTACTTC
many,16,TRBV20-1,TRBJ2-5,NA,CSARDQGVAGLETQYF,TGCAGTGCTAGAGATCAGGGTGTGGCGGGATTGGAGACCCAGTACTTC
many,14,TRBV6-1,TRBJ2-5,TRBD1,CASRRQGAGETQYF,TGTGCCAGCAGGCGACAGGGGGCGGGCGAGACCCAGTACTTC
NA,18,TRBV30,TRBJ1-5,TRBD1,CAWGQGGTGERGHQPQHF,TGTGCCTGGGGTCAGGGGGGGACAGGGGAGAGGGGGCATCAGCCCCAGCATTTT
many,14,TRBV6-1,TRBJ1-5,NA,CASRRSGVNQPQHF,TGTGCCAGCAGAAGGTCGGGGGTTAATCAGCCCCAGCATTTT
NA,14,TRBV27,TRBJ2-7,NA,CASRNELDPYEQYF,TGTGCCAGCAGGAACGAACTAGACCCCTACGAGCAGTACTTC
many,17,TRBV30,TRBJ2-7,TRBD2,CAWSVPGTSGRVYEQYF,TGTGCCTGGAGTGTTCCTGGGACTAGCGGGAGGGTCTACGAGCAGTACTTC
NA,14,TRBV3-1,TRBJ1-2,NA,CASSHGGRVYGYTF,TGTGCCAGCAGCCACGGGGGGCGCGTCTATGGCTACACCTTC
many,15,TRBV6-5,TRBJ1-2,NA,CASSYSEDSPYGYTF,TGTGCCAGCAGTTACTCTGAGGACAGTCCCTATGGCTACACCTTC
many,12,TRBV7-8,TRBJ2-7,NA,CASSSTSYEQYF,TGTGCCAGCAGCTCGACAAGCTACGAGCAGTACTTC
NA,14,TRBV15,TRBJ1-4,NA,CATSRGGSSEKLFF,TGTGCCACCAGCAGAGGGGGGTCGAGCGAAAAACTGTTTTTT
many,15,TRBV5-1,TRBJ1-1,NA,CASTESPRRYTEAFF,TGCGCCAGCACGGAGTCACCCCGGAGGTACACTGAAGCTTTCTTT
NA,15,TRBV7-2,TRBJ1-5,NA,CASSLVGDSNQPQHF,TGTGCCAGCAGCTTGGTCGGGGACAGCAATCAGCCCCAGCATTTT
NA,14,TRBV20-1,TRBJ1-5,TRBD1,CSASSGTANQPQHF,TGCAGTGCTTCCTCCGGGACAGCGAATCAGCCCCAGCATTTT
many,13,TRBV20-1,TRBJ2-5,NA,CSAPGTVRETQYF,TGCAGTGCCCCCGGGACTGTGAGAGAGACCCAGTACTTC
NA,12,TRBV12-5,TRBJ1-1,NA,CASGLSQFEAFF,TGTGCTAGTGGTTTGTCACAGTTTGAAGCTTTCTTT
many,14,TRBV3-1,TRBJ2-5,NA,CASSPPEVQETQYF,TGTGCCAGCAGCCCCCCAGAGGTCCAAGAGACCCAGTACTTC
NA,19,TRBV6-2/TRBV6-3,TRBJ1-1,NA,CASSPMIGQGGLMNTEAFF,TGTGCCAGCTCACCAATGATCGGGCAGGGCGGCCTAATGAACACTGAAGCTTTCTTT
NA,17,TRBV19,TRBJ1-5,NA,CASTPGVSQALGQPQHF,TGTGCCAGTACGCCAGGTGTATCTCAGGCTTTGGGGCAGCCCCAGCATTTT
NA,11,TRBV6-1,TRBJ2-7,NA,CASRDFYEQYF,TGTGCCAGTCGGGACTTCTACGAGCAGTACTTC
many,13,TRBV12-3/TRBV12-4,TRBJ1-5,NA,CASSLARLQPQHF,TGTGCCAGCAGTTTAGCGAGGTTGCAGCCCCAGCATTTT
many,14,TRBV2,TRBJ1-1,TRBD1,CASSGQGADTEAFF,TGTGCCAGCAGCGGACAGGGAGCTGACACTGAAGCTTTCTTT
many,16,TRBV18,TRBJ2-7,TRBD2,CASSLPTAGAIYEQYF,TGTGCCAGCTCACTTCCAACAGCGGGAGCGATCTACGAGCAGTACTTC
many,13,TRBV20-1,TRBJ2-5,NA,CSASRGPGETQYF,TGCAGTGCTAGTAGAGGGCCAGGAGAGACCCAGTACTTC
many,13,TRBV11-3,TRBJ2-2,NA,CASSFTEAGELFF,TGTGCCAGCAGCTTTACTGAGGCCGGGGAGCTGTTTTTT
many,16,TRBV2,TRBJ1-1,TRBD1,CASSAGTGVLYTEAFF,TGTGCCAGCAGTGCCGGGACAGGGGTCTTGTACACTGAAGCTTTCTTT
NA,14,TRBV7-9,TRBJ1-6,NA,CASSSGTDNSPPHF,TGTGCCAGCAGCTCCGGGACCGATAATTCACCCCCCCACTTT
NA,15,TRBV19,TRBJ1-1,NA,CASTPPVPRGTEAFF,TGTGCCAGTACCCCTCCTGTCCCCAGGGGCACTGAAGCTTTCTTT
NA,13,TRBV20-1,TRBJ1-1,TRBD1,CSALGQGGTEAFF,TGCAGTGCGCTCGGACAGGGTGGCACTGAAGCTTTCTTT
many,13,TRBV6-1,TRBJ1-5,NA,CASGGRADQPQHF,TGTGCCAGCGGGGGACGAGCAGATCAGCCCCAGCATTTT
NA,18,TRBV20-1,TRBJ2-5,TRBD2,CSARGALGLAGGPETQYF,TGCAGTGCTAGGGGGGCTCTCGGACTAGCGGGAGGCCCAGAGACCCAGTACTTC
many,12,TRBV12-5,TRBJ1-1,TRBD1,CARGLSGGEAFF,TGTGCTAGGGGCCTCTCAGGGGGAGAAGCTTTCTTT
many,14,TRBV10-1,TRBJ2-2,NA,CASSEIGDTGELFF,TGCGCCAGCAGTGAGATTGGCGACACCGGGGAGCTGTTTTTT
NA,11,TRBV29-1,TRBJ1-3,NA,CSVEFGNTIYF,TGCAGCGTTGAATTTGGAAACACCATATATTTT
NA,15,TRBV6-1,TRBJ2-2,TRBD1,CASRDGTGDTGELFF,TGTGCCAGCAGGGACGGGACAGGGGACACCGGGGAGCTGTTTTTT
NA,17,TRBV11-2,TRBJ2-7,TRBD2,CASSSPTSGGAAYEQYF,TGTGCCAGCAGCTCTCCGACTAGCGGGGGCGCGGCCTACGAGCAGTACTTC
many,14,TRBV2,TRBJ1-2,TRBD1,CASSAEDRAGGYTF,TGTGCCAGCAGTGCAGAGGACAGGGCTGGAGGCTACACCTTC
NA,16,TRBV6-4,TRBJ1-5,TRBD1,CASRTGTGGSNQPQHF,TGTGCCAGCAGGACAGGGACAGGGGGGAGCAATCAGCCCCAGCATTTT
once,15,TRBV12-3/TRBV12-4,TRBJ2-2,NA,CASSGPSSPPGELFF,TGTGCCAGCAGTGGACCATCGTCCCCGCCCGGGGAGCTGTTTTTT
many,14,TRBV6-2/TRBV6-3,TRBJ2-7,TRBD2,CASTLGLADYEQYF,TGTGCCAGCACCCTCGGACTAGCGGACTACGAGCAGTACTTC
many,15,TRBV7-2,TRBJ2-5,NA,CASSLNRALQETQYF,TGTGCCAGCAGCTTAAACCGGGCCCTCCAAGAGACCCAGTACTTC
many,13,TRBV27,TRBJ1-5,TRBD1,CASSLDRGGPQHF,TGTGCCAGCAGTTTGGACAGGGGGGGGCCCCAGCATTTT
NA,17,TRBV5-1,TRBJ2-2,TRBD2,CASSLGLAAANTGELFF,TGCGCCAGCAGCTTGGGACTAGCGGCCGCGAACACCGGGGAGCTGTTTTTT